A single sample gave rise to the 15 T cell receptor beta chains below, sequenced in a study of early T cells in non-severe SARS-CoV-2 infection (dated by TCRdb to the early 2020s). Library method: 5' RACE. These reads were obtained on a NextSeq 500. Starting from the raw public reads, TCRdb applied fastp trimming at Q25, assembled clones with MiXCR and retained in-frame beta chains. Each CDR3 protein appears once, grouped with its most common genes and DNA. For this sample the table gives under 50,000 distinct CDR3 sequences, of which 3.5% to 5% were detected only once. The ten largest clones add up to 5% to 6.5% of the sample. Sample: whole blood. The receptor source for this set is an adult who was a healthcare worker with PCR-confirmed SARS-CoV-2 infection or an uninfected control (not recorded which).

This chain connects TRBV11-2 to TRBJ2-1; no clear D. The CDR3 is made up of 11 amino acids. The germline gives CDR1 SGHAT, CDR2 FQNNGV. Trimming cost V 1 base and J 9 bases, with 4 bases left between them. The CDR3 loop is CASSLGVEQFF. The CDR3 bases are TGTGCCAGCAGCTTAGGGGTTGAGCAGTTCTTC.

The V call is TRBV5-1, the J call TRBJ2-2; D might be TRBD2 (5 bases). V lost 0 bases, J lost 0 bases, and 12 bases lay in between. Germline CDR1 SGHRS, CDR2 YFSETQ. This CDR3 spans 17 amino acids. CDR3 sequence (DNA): TGCGCCAGCAGCTTGGATGAGGGTGTAGCGAACACCGGGGAGCTGTTTTTT. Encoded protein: CASSLDEGVANTGELFF.

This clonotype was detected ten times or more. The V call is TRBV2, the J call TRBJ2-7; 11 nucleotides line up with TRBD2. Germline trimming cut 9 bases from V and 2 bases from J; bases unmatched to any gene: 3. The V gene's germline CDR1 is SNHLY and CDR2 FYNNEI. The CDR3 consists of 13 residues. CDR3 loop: CARRLAGTYEQYF. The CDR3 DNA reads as TGTGCCAGACGACTAGCGGGAACCTACGAGCAGTACTTC.

The CDR3 reads CSASDRQGGEQYF. In DNA, the CDR3 is TGCAGTGCTAGCGACCGACAGGGAGGCGAGCAGTACTTC. The rearrangement joins TRBV20-1 to TRBJ2-7, with a weak D call TRBD1 (7 bases). The V gene lost 3 bases and the J gene lost 6 bases, with 15 bases spanning the gap. The germline V gene has CDR1 DFQATT and CDR2 SNEGSKA (reference sequence). This CDR3 has 13 amino acids.

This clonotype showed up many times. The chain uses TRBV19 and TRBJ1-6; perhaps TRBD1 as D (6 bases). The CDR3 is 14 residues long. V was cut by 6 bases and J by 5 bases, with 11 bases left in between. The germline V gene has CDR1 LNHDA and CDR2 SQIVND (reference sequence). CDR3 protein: CASSVAGDNSPLHF. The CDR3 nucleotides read TGTGCCAGTAGCGTAGCAGGGGATAATTCACCCCTCCACTTT.

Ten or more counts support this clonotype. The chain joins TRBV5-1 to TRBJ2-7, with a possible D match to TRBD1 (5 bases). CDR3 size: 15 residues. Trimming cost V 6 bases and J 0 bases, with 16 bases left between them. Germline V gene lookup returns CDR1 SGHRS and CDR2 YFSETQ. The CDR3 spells CASKPIQDSSYEQYF. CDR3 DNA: TGCGCCAGCAAACCTATACAGGATAGCTCCTACGAGCAGTACTTC.

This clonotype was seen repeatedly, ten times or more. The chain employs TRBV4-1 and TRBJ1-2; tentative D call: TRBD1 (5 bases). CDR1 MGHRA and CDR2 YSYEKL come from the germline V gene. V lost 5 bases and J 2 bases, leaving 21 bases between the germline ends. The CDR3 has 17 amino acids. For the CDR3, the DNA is TGCGCCAGCAGCAGGGAACAGCGCGGGGGGGAGAACTATGGCTACACCTTC. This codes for CASSREQRGGENYGYTF.

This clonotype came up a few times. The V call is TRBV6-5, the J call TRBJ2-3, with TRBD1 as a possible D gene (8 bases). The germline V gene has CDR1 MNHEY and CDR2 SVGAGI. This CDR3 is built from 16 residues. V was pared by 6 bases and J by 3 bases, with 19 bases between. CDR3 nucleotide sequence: TGTGCCAGCAGCACCTGGACAGGGAGGGAAACAGATACGCAGTATTTT. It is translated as CASSTWTGRETDTQYF.

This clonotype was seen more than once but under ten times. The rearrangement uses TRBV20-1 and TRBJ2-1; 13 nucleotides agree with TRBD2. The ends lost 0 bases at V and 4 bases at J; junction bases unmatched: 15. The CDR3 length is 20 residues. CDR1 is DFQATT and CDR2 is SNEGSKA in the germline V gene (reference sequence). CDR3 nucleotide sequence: TGCAGTGCTAGAGATTCTGGAACTAGCGGGAGGGCTAGGGGATACAATGAGCAGTTCTTC. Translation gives CSARDSGTSGRARGYNEQFF.

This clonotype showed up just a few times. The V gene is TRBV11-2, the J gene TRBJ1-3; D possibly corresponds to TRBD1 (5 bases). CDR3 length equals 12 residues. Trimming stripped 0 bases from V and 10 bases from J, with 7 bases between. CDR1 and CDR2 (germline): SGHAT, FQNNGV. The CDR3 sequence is CASSLDPGTIYF. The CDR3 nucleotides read TGTGCCAGCAGCTTAGATCCAGGGACCATATATTTT. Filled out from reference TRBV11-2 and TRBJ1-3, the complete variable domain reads EAGVAQSPRYKIIEKRQSVAFWCNPISGHATLYWYQQILGQGPKLLIQFQNNGVVDDSQLPKDRFSAERLKGVDSTLKIQPAKLEDSAVYLCASSLDPGTIYFGEGSWLTVV.

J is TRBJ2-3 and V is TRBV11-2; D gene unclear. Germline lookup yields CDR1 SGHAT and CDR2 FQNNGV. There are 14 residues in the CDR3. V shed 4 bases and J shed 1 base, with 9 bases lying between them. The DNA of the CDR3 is TGTGCCAGCAGCTCGCTGAGCGGCACAGATACGCAGTATTTT. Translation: CASSSLSGTDTQYF. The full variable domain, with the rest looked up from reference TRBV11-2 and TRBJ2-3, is EAGVAQSPRYKIIEKRQSVAFWCNPISGHATLYWYQQILGQGPKLLIQFQNNGVVDDSQLPKDRFSAERLKGVDSTLKIQPAKLEDSAVYLCASSSLSGTDTQYFGPGTRLTVL.

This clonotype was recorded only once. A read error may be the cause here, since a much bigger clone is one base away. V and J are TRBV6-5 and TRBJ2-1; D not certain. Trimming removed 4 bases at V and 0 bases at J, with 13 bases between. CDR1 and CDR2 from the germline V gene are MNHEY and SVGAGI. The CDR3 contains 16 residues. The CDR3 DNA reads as TGTGCCAGCAGTTCGGGCAGATCCAGCTCCTACAATGAGCAGTTCTTC. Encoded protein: CASSSGRSSSYNEQFF.

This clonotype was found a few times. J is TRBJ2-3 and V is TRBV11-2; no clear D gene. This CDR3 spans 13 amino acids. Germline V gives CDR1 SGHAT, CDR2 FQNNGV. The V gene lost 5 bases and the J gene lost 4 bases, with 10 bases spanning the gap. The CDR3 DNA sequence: TGTGCCAGCAGCGAAGGACGGGCAGATACGCAGTATTTT. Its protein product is CASSEGRADTQYF.

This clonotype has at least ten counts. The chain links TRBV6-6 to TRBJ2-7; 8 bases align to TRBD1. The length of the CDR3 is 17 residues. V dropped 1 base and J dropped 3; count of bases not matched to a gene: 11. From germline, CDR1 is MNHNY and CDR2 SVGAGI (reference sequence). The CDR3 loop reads CASSYWRGGQGFYEQYF. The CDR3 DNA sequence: TGTGCCAGCAGTTACTGGCGAGGCGGACAGGGCTTCTACGAGCAGTACTTC.

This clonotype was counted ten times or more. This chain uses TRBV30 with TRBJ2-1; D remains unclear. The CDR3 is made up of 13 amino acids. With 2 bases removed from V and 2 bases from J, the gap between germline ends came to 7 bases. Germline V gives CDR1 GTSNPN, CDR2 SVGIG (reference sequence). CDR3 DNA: TGTGCCTGGAGTCAGACCCCCTACAATGAGCAGTTCTTC. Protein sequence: CAWSQTPYNEQFF.